This TCR beta chain is drawn from a study of PD-L1 blockade in urothelial cancer. Some clones are missing from TCRdb's copy, which holds only in-frame ones; the method was immunoSEQ multiplex PCR. The sample lists approximately 86,000 clones; about 85% were seen once. Described time point: pretreatment peripheral blood. With V trimmed by 6 bases and J by 8 bases, 3 bases remained unmatched. The CDR3 extends over 11 amino acids. Germline assignment: CDR1 MNHEY and CDR2 SVGAGI. Source: PBMCs, taken around atezolizumab (anti-PD-L1) treatment. This receptor was obtained from a man aged 40-50 years with urothelial cancer. V gene TRBV6-5 combines with J gene TRBJ1-1; 7 bases line up with TRBD1. CDR3 in DNA: TGTGCCAGCAGGAAGACAGGGGAAGCTTTCTTT. It translates to CASRKTGEAFF.